This TCR beta chain was found in a study of cytomegalovirus exposure and HLA in healthy donors. Use of 60 Vbeta and 13 Jbeta primers characterized the PCR. TCRdb keeps only in-frame clones here, not all; method: immunoSEQ multiplex PCR. Of 69,000 or so clones listed, 74% are singletons. Trimming left V 2 bases short and J 4 bases short, with 15 bases between. The germline CDR1 and CDR2 sequences are MGHDK and SYGVNS. There are 16 residues in the CDR3. The sample holds a few counts of this clone. Sequencing was done on a sample of PBMCs. This sequence joins TRBV25-1 and TRBJ1-5, with a weak D call TRBD1 (6 bases). The sequence derives from a woman in her sixties in good health and CMV-seropositive. Here the CDR3 reads CASSESGRGDNQPQHF. The CDR3 region has the DNA TGTGCCAGCAGTGAAAGCGGCAGGGGCGATAATCAGCCCCAGCATTTT.